These T cell receptor beta chains were read from a single sample in a study of cytomegalovirus exposure and HLA in healthy donors. Measured with immunoSEQ multiplex PCR; TCRdb has only the in-frame clones, and not every one. This sample carries over 250,000 clones, roughly two thirds of them seen once, and the ten largest clones take about 2.1%. The sample comprised PBMCs. These receptors originate from a female donor in good health and CMV-seronegative. Each CDR3 is given with its conserved first and last residue. Fields, in order: V gene, D gene, clone size, J gene, CDR3 DNA, CDR3 protein. D genes are given only for firm matches. Size tells how often a clone was seen (once, few, many) or the class of an expanded clone, and some rows leave it out.

TRBV28	.	.	TRBJ2-5	TGTGCCAGCAGTTTTACAGGGACCCAAGAGACCCAGTACTTC	CASSFTGTQETQYF
TRBV9	TRBD2	.	TRBJ2-7	TGTGCCAGCAGCGTCCAAGGCGGGGCTAGCGGGAGCGCGCAGTACTTC	CASSVQGGASGSAQYF
TRBV6-4	TRBD1	.	TRBJ1-1	TGTGCCAGCAGTTTTCGCCCCGGGACAGGGGGCCTGAACACTGAAGCTTTCTTT	CASSFRPGTGGLNTEAFF
TRBV7-2	.	once	TRBJ2-7	TGTGCCAGCAGCTCCAGACAGATCTCCTACGAGCAGTACTTC	CASSSRQISYEQYF
TRBV5-1	TRBD1	.	TRBJ2-4	TGCGCCAGCAGCTTGGGGGGACAGGGGAACATTCAGTACTTC	CASSLGGQGNIQYF
TRBV11-2	TRBD1	few	TRBJ2-5	TGTGCCAGCAGCCCATGGACAGGGACGGGAGAGACCCAGTACTTC	CASSPWTGTGETQYF
TRBV30	.	few	TRBJ2-7	TGTGCCTGGAGTGTGGGCAGGGGTACTTACGAGCAGTACTTC	CAWSVGRGTYEQYF
TRBV2	TRBD2	.	TRBJ2-1	TGTGCCAGCAGGGGACTAGCGCCAAGCTCCTACAATGAGCAGTTCTTC	CASRGLAPSSYNEQFF
TRBV5-6	TRBD2	.	TRBJ2-3	TGTGCCAGCAGCTTGGGTTTGGGGGGAGGGCCCCCAGATACGCAGTATTTT	CASSLGLGGGPPDTQYF
TRBV6-1	TRBD1	few	TRBJ1-4	TGTGCCAGCAGCGGACAGGGGATGTTAGGAGAAAAACTGTTTTTT	CASSGQGMLGEKLFF
TRBV21-1	.	.	TRBJ2-2	TGTGCCAGCAACCCAAGGGGGGGCCGGATTACCGGGGAGCTGTTTTTT	CASNPRGGRITGELFF
TRBV5-1	TRBD2	once	TRBJ2-1	TGCGCCAGCACGAGCGGGAGAGGCAATGAGCAGTTCTTC	CASTSGRGNEQFF